This is a list of T cell receptor beta chains from one sample in a study of human T cells and chemical hapten exposure. TCRdb independently ran MiXCR on the RACE reads; one entry per CDR3 protein. The table includes 90,000 to 140,000 distinct CDR3 sequences, under 40% detected once. Sequencing was performed on whole blood, taken in connection with sensitization to the hapten diphenylcyclopropenone (DPC). Every receptor here comes from a man aged 35 to 55 with alopecia areata. Some clones in this sample may be carry-over from other donors' samples. Both conserved end residues are part of each CDR3. The D gene is left open where the match is weak. Rows may omit the clone size; those that give it use once, few, many or a size class.

>.|TRBJ1-5|TRBV4-3|.
TGCGCCAGCAGCCAAGATTTTTACGGTGGAAATCAGCCCCAGCATTTT
CASSQDFYGGNQPQHF
>few|TRBJ1-5|TRBV20-1|TRBD1
TGCAGTGCGGGGACAGGGGGCGTCCAGCCCCAGCATTTT
CSAGTGGVQPQHF
>.|TRBJ1-2|TRBV30|.
TGTGCCTGGAGTGTAATGGAGGTGGATGGCTACACCTTC
CAWSVMEVDGYTF
>.|TRBJ2-5|TRBV27|.
TGTGCCAGCAGTCTAAGTAACACGCAAGAGACCCAGTACTTC
CASSLSNTQETQYF
>.|TRBJ2-1|TRBV18|TRBD1
TGTGCCAGCTCCCGGAACAGGGGCGTTACAAACAATGAGCAGTTCTTC
CASSRNRGVTNNEQFF
>.|TRBJ2-1|TRBV4-1|TRBD2
TGCGCCAGCAGCCAAGAGGGTAGCGGGAGGGCCTCCTACAATGAGCAGTTCTTC
CASSQEGSGRASYNEQFF
>few|TRBJ2-7|TRBV27|.
TGTGCCAGCAGTTTCTCCGGAGCTCTTCTAGGGGAGCAGTACTTC
CASSFSGALLGEQYF
>.|TRBJ1-2|TRBV20-1|.
TGCAGTGCTAGAGTCCCAGGGCTTACATCTAACTATGGCTACACCTTC
CSARVPGLTSNYGYTF
>few|TRBJ2-1|TRBV6-2/TRBV6-3|.
TGTGCCAGCAGTTACTCGCGTAATGAGCAGTTCTTC
CASSYSRNEQFF
>few|TRBJ1-5|TRBV6-6|.
TGTGCCAGCACTATAACGGGGGGGAGCAATCAGCCCCAGCATTTT
CASTITGGSNQPQHF
>.|TRBJ1-1|TRBV12-3/TRBV12-4|.
TGTGCCAGCAGGACAGGAGGGGGGTTCACTGAAGCTTTCTTT
CASRTGGGFTEAFF
>.|TRBJ1-2|TRBV12-3/TRBV12-4|.
TGTGCCAGCAGTTTAGGACAGACCTATGGCTACACCTTC
CASSLGQTYGYTF
>.|TRBJ1-5|TRBV6-5|TRBD1
TGTGCCAGCAGTCTGGGACAGGGTCATCAGCCCCAGCATTTT
CASSLGQGHQPQHF
>few|TRBJ2-3|TRBV7-2|.
TGTGCCAGCACTGAGACAGGACCTACAGATACGCAGTATTTT
CASTETGPTDTQYF
>few|TRBJ2-7|TRBV10-3|.
TGTGCCATCAGTGACTACTACGAGCAGTACTTC
CAISDYYEQYF
>few|TRBJ2-6|TRBV6-5|.
TGTGCCAGCATTGTTAGGGAGCCCCTGACTTTC
CASIVREPLTF
>.|TRBJ2-2|TRBV7-9|TRBD1
TGTGCCAGCAGTTGGACAGGAGCGAACACCGGGGAGCTGTTTTTT
CASSWTGANTGELFF
>.|TRBJ2-3|TRBV6-1|TRBD2
TGTGCCAGCAGTGAATGGACTAGCGGGAGCTCAGATACGCAGTATTTT
CASSEWTSGSSDTQYF
>few|TRBJ2-1|TRBV19|.
TGTGCCAGCCGCCTAGGGGGGTCCTACAATGAGCAGTTCTTC
CASRLGGSYNEQFF
>.|TRBJ1-1|TRBV7-9|.
TGTGCCAGCAGCTCTATTCAGGGAGGGACTGAAGCTTTCTTT
CASSSIQGGTEAFF
>.|TRBJ1-1|TRBV29-1|.
TGCAGCGCCGGCGGTAGGTCGATGAACACTGAAGCTTTCTTT
CSAGGRSMNTEAFF
>.|TRBJ2-6|TRBV29-1|.
TGCAGCGTTGAAGGACCGGACAGTCCTTTCTCTACTGGGGCCAACGTCCTGACTTTC
CSVEGPDSPFSTGANVLTF
>.|TRBJ1-2|TRBV6-2/TRBV6-3|TRBD1
TGTGCCAGCACCTCCCTGTTGGACAGGGTTCGGTTTCGGTATGGCTACACCTTC
CASTSLLDRVRFRYGYTF
>few|TRBJ2-5|TRBV14|.
TGTGCCAGCAGCCAAGGGGCCGGTTGGTCAGGGGCCCAGTACTTC
CASSQGAGWSGAQYF
>.|TRBJ1-4|TRBV20-1|TRBD1
TGCAGTGCTCCCGGGACAGGAGATGAAAAACTGTTTTTT
CSAPGTGDEKLFF
>many|TRBJ2-3|TRBV6-6|TRBD2
TGTGCCAGCAGTTACGAGCGGGGAGTTAGCCCAGATACGCAGTATTTT
CASSYERGVSPDTQYF
>few|TRBJ2-2|TRBV7-7|.
TGTGCTAGCAGCTTAGTAGGGGTCGGACTCACCGGGGAGCTGTTTTTT
CASSLVGVGLTGELFF
>few|TRBJ1-1|TRBV18|TRBD1
TGTGCCAGCTCAACGGACAGGGGCACTGAAGCTTTCTTT
CASSTDRGTEAFF
>few|TRBJ2-7|TRBV5-1|TRBD1
TGCGCCAGCAGCTTTCCCGGGACAGGGTCTCGAGAGCAGTACTTC
CASSFPGTGSREQYF
>few|TRBJ1-3|TRBV20-1|.
TGCAGTGCTAGCTTAGCGTGGGGCTCTGGAAACACCATATATTTT
CSASLAWGSGNTIYF
>few|TRBJ2-3|TRBV7-9|.
TGTGCCAGCAGCTCCCCGCTTCCAGATACGCAGTATTTT
CASSSPLPDTQYF
>.|TRBJ1-6|TRBV27|TRBD1
TGTGCCAGCAGTCCATCGACAGGGATAAATTCACCCCTCCACTTT
CASSPSTGINSPLHF
>.|TRBJ2-1|TRBV7-8|.
TGTGCCAGCAGCTTGTTGATGGGGGGCAATGAGCAGTTCTTC
CASSLLMGGNEQFF
>few|TRBJ2-3|TRBV20-1|.
TGCAGTGCTAGAGCGATTCAGGGTTCCCCTACACACGATACGCAGTATTTT
CSARAIQGSPTHDTQYF
>.|TRBJ1-5|TRBV12-3/TRBV12-4|.
TGTGCCAGCAGTTTTGGTAGCAATCAGCCCCAGCATTTT
CASSFGSNQPQHF
>.|TRBJ1-2|TRBV24-1|.
TGTGCCACCAGTGCCGCCGGATTAGGTCCCAACTATGGCTACACCTTC
CATSAAGLGPNYGYTF
>.|TRBJ1-5|TRBV7-9|TRBD1
TGTGCCAGCAGCCAGGACAGGCCTGGTTGGCCCCAGCATTTT
CASSQDRPGWPQHF
>once|TRBJ1-4|TRBV25-1|.
TGTGCCAGCAGTGTTCCGGGGGCAGGGAAACTGTTTTTT
CASSVPGAGKLFF
>.|TRBJ2-4|TRBV5-1|TRBD2
TGCGCCAGCAGCTTGGATGGACTAGCGGGAGTGAAAAACATTCAGTACTTC
CASSLDGLAGVKNIQYF
>few|TRBJ2-7|TRBV20-1|TRBD2
TGCAGTGCTAGCGCACTAGCGGGAATCTCCTACGAGCAGTACTTC
CSASALAGISYEQYF
>.|TRBJ2-7|TRBV6-1|TRBD1
TGTGCCAGCGAATTCGAAGGTCCAGGGGGATACGAGCAGTACTTC
CASEFEGPGGYEQYF
>few|TRBJ2-5|TRBV6-5|.
TGTGCCAGCAGTTACTCGAGAGGGGAGAAGACCCAGTACTTC
CASSYSRGEKTQYF
>.|TRBJ2-3|TRBV29-1|TRBD2
TGCAGCGCCCTAGCGGGGACTAGCACAGATACGCAGTATTTT
CSALAGTSTDTQYF
>.|TRBJ2-5|TRBV24-1|TRBD2
TGTGCCACCAGTGATCCCAGCGGGGGGGAAGAGACCCAGTACTTC
CATSDPSGGEETQYF
>.|TRBJ2-3|TRBV4-3|TRBD2
TGCGCCAGCAGCCAAGATCGTGCCCAGGCTAGCGGGAGTCAGGATACGCAGTATTTT
CASSQDRAQASGSQDTQYF
>.|TRBJ2-7|TRBV7-6|TRBD1
TGTGCCAGCAGCTCCCCCGGCCCGGGACAGGCATCCTACGAGCAGTACTTC
CASSSPGPGQASYEQYF
>.|TRBJ1-2|TRBV12-3/TRBV12-4|.
TGTGCCAGCAGTTTAGAGGACGACTATGGCTACACCTTC
CASSLEDDYGYTF
>.|TRBJ2-3|TRBV5-1|.
TGCGCCAGCACCCTGGGACACCGCACAGATACGCAGTATTTT
CASTLGHRTDTQYF
>.|TRBJ1-5|TRBV5-1|TRBD1
TGCGCCAGCAGCCTTCTCGCGACAGGGCCGGGCAATCAGCCCCAGCATTTT
CASSLLATGPGNQPQHF
>.|TRBJ2-3|TRBV29-1|.
TGCAGCGTTGATAGGACTAGCACAGATACGCAGTATTTT
CSVDRTSTDTQYF
>.|TRBJ2-3|TRBV11-1|TRBD1
TGTGCCAGCAATCGACAGGGGGACACAGATACGCAGTATTTT
CASNRQGDTDTQYF
>.|TRBJ2-7|TRBV4-3|.
TGCGCCAGCAGCCCAGAGCCCCAGAATTCTTACGAGCAGTACTTC
CASSPEPQNSYEQYF
>.|TRBJ2-7|TRBV7-9|TRBD2
TGTGCCAGCAGCTTAGGTGCTAGCGGAGCCTACGAGCAGTACTTC
CASSLGASGAYEQYF
>.|TRBJ2-1|TRBV29-1|TRBD2
TGCAGCGTTGTCGGGGGGTTCGAGGTCAATGAGCAGTTCTTC
CSVVGGFEVNEQFF
>.|TRBJ2-1|TRBV30|.
TGTGCCTGGAGTGCGATGGAGAGCCAGTTCTTC
CAWSAMESQFF